The source of this TCR beta chain is a study of beta chain features in type 1 diabetes. Investigators reverse transcribed all isolated RNA, so they sequenced expressed TCRB transcripts. The table came from immunoSEQ multiplex PCR; TCRdb's copy has only in-frame clones and leaves some out. This table has 350,000 to 450,000 clones, 11% to 15% appearing once. Study-level points and caveats: PCR might favor shorter templates, equally in patients and controls.

CDR1 SGDLS and CDR2 YYNGEE come from the germline V gene. The CDR3 spans 14 residues. Deletions cut 5 bases from V and 4 bases from J, with 10 bases between. Details on this clone: The antigen is unknown. The same CDR3 also results from other DNA sequences found in this sample.

Sequencing input: naive CD4+ T cells from blood. The J gene is TRBJ2-6, the V gene TRBV9; the D gene is possibly TRBD1 (5 bases). This sequence was found in a man under 40 in good health. The CDR3 DNA follows: TGTGCCAGCAGTGCAGGGTCCGGGGCCAACGTCCTGACTTTC. Its protein product is CASSAGSGANVLTF.